A single sample is the source of the 29 T cell receptor beta chains below, sequenced in a study of cytomegalovirus exposure and HLA in healthy donors. Primers for the PCR totalled 60 Vbeta and 13 Jbeta. Assay: immunoSEQ multiplex PCR; the TCRdb copy retains only in-frame clones and omits some. The table records almost 200,000 clones, 70% to 85% of them present only once. Input material: PBMCs. The origin of the receptors is a woman aged 25 to 39 in good health and CMV-seropositive.

This chain joins TRBV7-2 and TRBJ2-3, with D hard to call. This CDR3 region has 12 residues. Germline V gene sequence: CDR1 SGHTA, CDR2 FQGNSA. Trimming cost V 5 bases and J 4 bases, with 7 bases left between them. CDR3 coding DNA: TGTGCCAGCAGCCCCCCTGCAGATACGCAGTATTTT. Its translation: CASSPPADTQYF.

This clone appeared a single time. The chain combines TRBV29-1 with TRBJ1-5, with D tentatively TRBD1 (5 bases). The germline V and J ends were trimmed by 3 bases and 6 bases, with 12 bases remaining between them. Per the germline V gene, CDR1 is SQVTM and CDR2 is ANQGSEA. The CDR3 runs to 13 residues. The CDR3 region has the DNA TGCAGCGTTGAGGGCAGGGATGGTCAGCCCCAGCATTTT. Translating gives CSVEGRDGQPQHF.

The chain combines TRBV7-8 with TRBJ2-3; 7 bases fit TRBD2. CDR1 and CDR2 (germline): SGHVS, FQNEAQ. CDR3 length equals 17 residues. Trimming took 1 base from V and 3 from J; bases not matched to a gene: 10. The CDR3: CASSLVSREIGTDTQYF. The CDR3 bases are TGTGCCAGCAGCTTAGTCTCGCGGGAGATAGGAACAGATACGCAGTATTTT.

The J gene is TRBJ1-1, the V gene TRBV15; a weak D match, TRBD1 (6 bases). The germline V and J ends were trimmed by 8 bases and 4 bases, with 17 bases remaining between them. The germline V gene has CDR1 LNHNV and CDR2 YYDKDF (reference sequence). This CDR3 has 14 amino acids. CDR3: CATQAGAGLTEAFF. The CDR3, as DNA: TGTGCCACCCAAGCAGGGGCCGGGCTCACTGAAGCTTTCTTT.

The gene calls are TRBV6-6 and TRBJ1-1; the D gene is possibly TRBD1 (5 bases). Trimming shortened V by 2 bases and J by 1 base, and 5 bases separated the two germline ends. Germline CDR1 and CDR2: MNHNY and SVGAGI (reference sequence). This CDR3 comprises 13 residues. The CDR3 DNA sequence: TGTGCCAGCAGTTACGACAGGAACACTGAAGCTTTCTTT. Translated, it gives CASSYDRNTEAFF.

This chain uses TRBV12-5 with TRBJ1-2, with 7 bases matching TRBD1. Germline assignment: CDR1 LGHNT and CDR2 FRNRAP. V lost 0 bases, J lost 4 bases, and 17 bases stayed unmatched. The CDR3 is 19 amino acids. This CDR3 is CASGLVLGTEANFLYGYTF. The CDR3 DNA sequence: TGTGCTAGTGGTTTGGTACTTGGGACAGAGGCCAACTTTCTCTATGGCTACACCTTC.

The J gene is TRBJ2-2, the V gene TRBV11-3; TRBD2 agrees at 14 bases. CDR1 and CDR2 (germline): SGHNT, YENEEA. The CDR3 is 16 amino acids. The junction had 4 bases not matched to a gene; V was cut back by 5 bases and J by 5 bases. In nucleotides, the CDR3 is TGTGCCAGCAGCACGCGGACTAGCGGGGGGACCGGGGAGCTGTTTTTT. Amino acids: CASSTRTSGGTGELFF.

The gene calls are TRBV5-6 and TRBJ2-5; TRBD2 matches 12 bases. From germline, CDR1 is SGHDT and CDR2 YYEEEE. The ends lost 6 bases at V and 2 bases at J; junction bases unmatched: 8. The CDR3 sequence is 16 residues long. DNA of the CDR3: TGTGCCAGCAAAACTCGGACTAGCGGGAATCAAGAGACCCAGTACTTC. This translates into CASKTRTSGNQETQYF.

This sequence joins TRBV6-5 and TRBJ2-3; 8 nucleotides line up with TRBD1. Germline V gene sequence: CDR1 MNHEY, CDR2 SVGAGI. V lost 2 bases, J lost 3 bases, and 1 base stayed unmatched. The CDR3 is 14 residues long. Here the CDR3 reads CASSYGQGTDTQYF. DNA of the CDR3: TGTGCCAGCAGTTACGGACAGGGAACAGATACGCAGTATTTT.

The chain recombines TRBV5-1 with TRBJ2-7; 16 bases are shared with TRBD2. Trimming at V came to 4 bases and at J to 6 bases, leaving 7 bases not matched to a gene. CDR3 length equals 16 residues. The germline V gene encodes CDR1 SGHRS and CDR2 YFSETQ. This chain's CDR3 is CASSRGLAGGIGEQYF. CDR3 bases: TGCGCCAGCAGCCGGGGACTAGCGGGAGGGATCGGCGAGCAGTACTTC. Full variable domain (rest looked up from reference TRBV5-1 and TRBJ2-7): KAGVTQTPRYLIKTRGQQVTLSCSPISGHRSVSWYQQTPGQGLQFLFEYFSETQRNKGNFPGRFSGRQFSNSRSEMNVSTLELGDSALYLCASSRGLAGGIGEQYFGPGTRLTVT.

CDR3 nucleotide sequence: TGTGCCAGCACCAGTTTACAGGGATACGAGCAGTACTTC. This encodes CASTSLQGYEQYF. The gene calls are TRBV27 and TRBJ2-7, with a tentative D call TRBD1 (6 bases). The germline CDR1 and CDR2 sequences are MNHEY and SMNVEV (reference sequence). V lost 7 bases, J lost 4 bases, and 14 bases lay in between. This CDR3 region has 13 residues.

The chain carries TRBV4-1 and TRBJ2-2, with a possible D match to TRBD1 (6 bases). V lost 0 bases, J lost 6 bases, and 17 bases lay in between. The CDR3 contains 17 residues. Germline values: CDR1 MGHRA, CDR2 YSYEKL. The DNA for the CDR3 is TGCGCCAGCAGCCAAGAGTCGGCCAGGGGTTCTCCCGGGGAGCTGTTTTTT. Translated, it gives CASSQESARGSPGELFF.

This clone was found once. The rearrangement links TRBV9 to TRBJ1-2; 7 bases fit TRBD1. Germline V CDR1 and CDR2: SGDLS, YYNGEE. With V trimmed by 6 bases and J by 0 bases, 5 bases remained unmatched. This CDR3 comprises 14 residues. CDR3 amino acids: CASTRTGANYGYTF. The CDR3 nucleotides are TGTGCCAGCACCAGGACAGGAGCTAACTATGGCTACACCTTC.

The V gene is TRBV30, the J gene TRBJ2-7, with 7 bases matching TRBD2. V lost 7 bases to trimming and J lost 5 bases; unmatched junction nucleotides: 8. The germline V gene encodes CDR1 GTSNPN and CDR2 SVGIG (reference sequence). The CDR3 contains 12 residues. Here the CDR3 reads CAYTTSRNEQYF. CDR3 coding DNA: TGTGCCTACACGACTAGCCGAAACGAGCAGTACTTC. Drawing the rest from reference TRBV30 and TRBJ2-7, the complete variable domain is SQTIHQWPATLVQPVGSPLSLECTVEGTSNPNLYWYRQAAGRGLQLLFYSVGIGQISSEVPQNLSASRPQDRQFILSSKKLLLSDSGFYLCAYTTSRNEQYFGPGTRLTVT.

The chain joins TRBV7-2 to TRBJ2-3; D might be TRBD2 (5 bases). Per the germline V gene, CDR1 is SGHTA and CDR2 is FQGNSA. The CDR3 consists of 16 residues. The germline V and J ends were trimmed by 1 base and 3 bases, with 14 bases remaining between them. The CDR3 is CASSLDGRGGTDTQYF. In DNA form, the CDR3 reads TGTGCCAGCAGCTTAGATGGTCGGGGTGGAACAGATACGCAGTATTTT. The full variable domain, in which reference TRBV7-2 and TRBJ2-3 provide the parts outside the CDR3, is GAGVSQSPSNKVTEKGKDVELRCDPISGHTALYWYRQSLGQGLEFLIYFQGNSAPDKSGLPSDRFSAERTGGSVSTLTIQRTQQEDSAVYLCASSLDGRGGTDTQYFGPGTRLTVL.

J is TRBJ2-2 and V is TRBV11-2, with TRBD1 as a possible D gene (5 bases). Germline V gene data show CDR1 as SGHAT and CDR2 as FQNNGV. Trimming took off 5 bases at V and 6 bases at J, with 13 bases between the two ends. The CDR3 covers 14 residues. In nucleotides, the CDR3 is TGTGCCAGCAGCGAGGACATCCGTCCCGGGGAGCTGTTTTTT. Protein: CASSEDIRPGELFF.

The V call is TRBV5-1, the J call TRBJ1-1; a possible D gene is TRBD1 (6 bases). Deletions cut 8 bases from V and 5 bases from J, with 19 bases between. CDR3 length: 14 amino acids. From germline, CDR1 is SGHRS and CDR2 YFSETQ. The CDR3 sequence: CASTSGEGETEAFF. The CDR3 bases are TGCGCCAGTACCTCAGGGGAGGGAGAGACTGAAGCTTTCTTT.

The V call is TRBV5-6, the J call TRBJ2-7, with TRBD2 identical over 10 bases. Losses at the gene ends were 0 bases for V and 6 bases for J; bases not matched to a gene: 6. Germline V gives CDR1 SGHDT, CDR2 YYEEEE. The CDR3 extends over 15 amino acids. CDR3 protein: CASSLVGTSEAEQYF. The CDR3 nucleotides read TGTGCCAGCAGCTTGGTGGGGACTAGCGAGGCCGAGCAGTACTTC.

The chain combines TRBV6-5 with TRBJ1-2; D unresolved. The V gene's germline CDR1 is MNHEY and CDR2 SVGAGI. Trimming left V 6 bases short and J 4 bases short, with 15 bases between. This CDR3 contains 14 residues. The CDR3 reads CASRSADRPYGYTF. The CDR3 bases are TGTGCCAGCAGATCTGCGGATCGCCCCTATGGCTACACCTTC.

This CDR3 reads CASSIRAGGRTDTQYF. CDR3 sequence (DNA): TGTGCCAGCAGCATCCGAGCGGGGGGACGCACAGATACGCAGTATTTT. The chain links TRBV9 to TRBJ2-3, with 9 bases aligning to TRBD2. Germline loops: CDR1 SGDLS, CDR2 YYNGEE. Unmatched junction bases numbered 7, after V lost 4 bases and J lost 1 base. This CDR3 spans 16 amino acids. Full variable domain (remainder filled in from reference TRBV9 and TRBJ2-3): DSGVTQTPKHLITATGQRVTLRCSPRSGDLSVYWYQQSLDQGLQFLIQYYNGEERAKGNILERFSAQQFPDLHSELNLSSLELGDSALYFCASSIRAGGRTDTQYFGPGTRLTVL.

The DNA of the CDR3 is TGTGCCAGTAGTATGGAAAGAGACAGGGGGCTAGAGACTGAAGCTTTCTTT. Protein product: CASSMERDRGLETEAFF. The V and J genes are TRBV19 and TRBJ1-1; 10 bases map to TRBD1. V gave up 3 bases and J gave up 5 bases; unmatched junction bases: 12. CDR3 length equals 17 residues. CDR1 and CDR2 (germline): LNHDA, SQIVND (reference sequence).

The V and J genes are TRBV4-1 and TRBJ2-3, with 7 bases fitting TRBD2. In germline, CDR1 is MGHRA, CDR2 YSYEKL. V dropped 5 bases and J dropped 6; count of bases not matched to a gene: 5. The CDR3 length is 13 residues. CDR3 residues: CASSEERDDTQYF. Written as DNA, the CDR3 is TGCGCCAGCAGCGAGGAGCGGGACGATACGCAGTATTTT.

This chain connects TRBV11-3 to TRBJ2-7; D ambiguous. The germline V gene has CDR1 SGHNT and CDR2 YENEEA. V lost 4 bases and J 4 bases, leaving 11 bases between the germline ends. The CDR3 length is 13 residues. The CDR3 here is CASSSQTVYEQYF. The CDR3 DNA reads as TGTGCCAGCAGCTCTCAGACTGTTTACGAGCAGTACTTC.

This chain links TRBV5-6 with TRBJ2-7; no definite D call. The germline CDR1 and CDR2 sequences are SGHDT and YYEEEE. The CDR3 spans 14 residues. Trimming stripped 0 bases from V and 2 bases from J, with 9 bases between. Here the CDR3 reads CASSLGLVPYEQYF. The CDR3 DNA sequence: TGTGCCAGCAGCTTGGGGCTAGTCCCCTACGAGCAGTACTTC.

The V gene is TRBV7-9, the J gene TRBJ2-7, with 7 positions matching TRBD2. The CDR3 has 14 residues. The V gene end was trimmed by 1 base and the J gene end by 7 bases; junction bases not matched to a gene: 7. The germline gives CDR1 SEHNR, CDR2 FQNEAQ (reference sequence). The chain's CDR3 is CASSLGGSLGEQYF. The CDR3 coding sequence is TGTGCCAGCAGCTTAGGCGGGAGCCTGGGAGAGCAGTACTTC.

The rearrangement joins TRBV7-2 to TRBJ1-5; 7 bases fit TRBD1. Germline V gives CDR1 SGHTA, CDR2 FQGNSA. V was clipped by 1 base and J by 5 bases; unmatched bases: 5. This CDR3 has 15 residues. The DNA for the CDR3 is TGTGCCAGCAGCTTAGGTCAGGGGGGTGATCAGCCCCAGCATTTT. Translation gives CASSLGQGGDQPQHF.

This clone was observed a handful of times. The V call is TRBV28, the J call TRBJ1-2; weak D call: TRBD1 (5 bases). With 5 bases removed from V and 5 bases from J, the gap between germline ends came to 15 bases. The CDR3 runs to 14 residues. The germline gives CDR1 MDHEN, CDR2 SYDVKM. CDR3 DNA sequence: TGTGCCAGCAGTCCCGGTCGGGGGGGATATGGCTACACCTTC. Encoded protein: CASSPGRGGYGYTF.

The chain employs TRBV10-3 and TRBJ2-7, with D possibly matching TRBD2 (6 bases). With 8 bases removed from V and 2 bases from J, the gap between germline ends came to 10 bases. There are 12 residues in the CDR3. CDR1 is ENHRY, CDR2 SYGVKD, per germline. CDR3 nucleotides: TGTGCCATCTCAGCGGGTACCTACGAGCAGTACTTC. Encoded protein: CAISAGTYEQYF.

The V and J genes are TRBV7-2 and TRBJ1-1; TRBD1 might be the D (5 bases). V lost 5 bases, J lost 3 bases, and 16 bases lay in between. Germline CDR1 is SGHTA and CDR2 is FQGNSA. The length of the CDR3 is 15 residues. The CDR3 DNA sequence: TGTGCCAGCAGCCAGCAAGGGGCTTGGGACACTGAAGCTTTCTTT. It codes for CASSQQGAWDTEAFF.